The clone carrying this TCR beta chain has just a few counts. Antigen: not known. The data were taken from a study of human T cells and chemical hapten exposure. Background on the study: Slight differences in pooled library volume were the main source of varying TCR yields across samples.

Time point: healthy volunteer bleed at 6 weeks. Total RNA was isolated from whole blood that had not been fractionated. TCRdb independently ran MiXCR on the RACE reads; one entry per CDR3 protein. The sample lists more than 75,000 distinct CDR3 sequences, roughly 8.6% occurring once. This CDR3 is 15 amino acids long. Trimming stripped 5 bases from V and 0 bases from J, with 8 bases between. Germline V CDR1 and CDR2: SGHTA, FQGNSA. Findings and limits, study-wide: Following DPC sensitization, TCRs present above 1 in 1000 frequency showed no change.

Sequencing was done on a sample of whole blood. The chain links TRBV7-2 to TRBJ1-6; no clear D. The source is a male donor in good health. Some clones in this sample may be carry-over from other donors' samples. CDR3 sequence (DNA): TGTGCCAGCAGCCTATCCAGCTCCTATAATTCACCCCTCCACTTT. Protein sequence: CASSLSSSYNSPLHF.